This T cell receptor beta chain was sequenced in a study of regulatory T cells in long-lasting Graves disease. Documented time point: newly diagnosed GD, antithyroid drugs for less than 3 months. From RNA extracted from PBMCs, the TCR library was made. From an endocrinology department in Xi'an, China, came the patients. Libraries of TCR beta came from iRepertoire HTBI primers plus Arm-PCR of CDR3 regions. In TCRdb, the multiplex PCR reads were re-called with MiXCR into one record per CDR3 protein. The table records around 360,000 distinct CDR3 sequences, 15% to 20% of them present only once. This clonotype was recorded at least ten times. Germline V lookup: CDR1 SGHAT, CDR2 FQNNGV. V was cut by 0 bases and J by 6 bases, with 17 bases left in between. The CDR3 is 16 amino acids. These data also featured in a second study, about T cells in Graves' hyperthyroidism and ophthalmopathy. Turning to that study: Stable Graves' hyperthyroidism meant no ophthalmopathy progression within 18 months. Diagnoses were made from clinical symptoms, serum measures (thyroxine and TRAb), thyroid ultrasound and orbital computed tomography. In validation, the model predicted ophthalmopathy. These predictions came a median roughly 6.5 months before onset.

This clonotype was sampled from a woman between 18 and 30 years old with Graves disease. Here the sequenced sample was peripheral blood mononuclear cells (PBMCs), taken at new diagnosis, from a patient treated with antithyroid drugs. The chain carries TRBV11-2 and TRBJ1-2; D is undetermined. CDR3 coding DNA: TGTGCCAGCAGCTTAGAGGTCTTTCGGGTCGGGGATGGCTACACCTTC. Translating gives CASSLEVFRVGDGYTF.